This passage covers 12 T cell receptor beta chains from one sample sequenced in a study of blood T cell repertoires in COVID-19. The repertoire was sequenced with immunoSEQ multiplex PCR; TCRdb's copy has only in-frame clones and lacks some. This table holds almost 300,000 clones, roughly nine tenths found once. What was sequenced was peripheral blood. The receptors originated from a woman aged 25 to 39 with COVID-19, enrolled during active disease.

The rearrangement links TRBV27 to TRBJ1-4; 8 bases agree with TRBD1. Germline values: CDR1 MNHEY, CDR2 SMNVEV (reference sequence). CDR3 length equals 17 residues. With 3 bases clipped from V and 7 bases from J, the junction kept 13 bases outside the gene matches. The CDR3 here is CASSFGQGTTRGEKLFF. CDR3 in DNA: TGTGCCAGCAGTTTCGGACAGGGAACCACCAGGGGTGAAAAACTGTTTTTT.

The rearrangement joins TRBV12-2 to TRBJ1-5; the table's TRBD1 call for D was not verified on the DNA. TRBV12-2 is described as a pseudogene. The CDR3 length is 21 residues. The CDR3 loop reads CASRLRYRQGSAWKFDQPQHF. The CDR3 coding sequence is TGTGCAAGTCGCTTGCGGTATCGACAGGGTTCGGCTTGGAAATTTGATCAGCCCCAGCATTTT.

The genes are TRBV6-5 and TRBJ1-2; 8 bases are shared with TRBD1. Unmatched junction bases numbered 11, after V lost 7 bases and J lost 4 bases. The germline CDR1 and CDR2 sequences are MNHEY and SVGAGI. The CDR3 runs 15 residues. CDR3: CASTTKRQGPYGYTF. As DNA, the CDR3 is TGTGCCAGCACCACCAAGAGACAGGGGCCCTATGGCTACACCTTC.

The chain carries TRBV25-1 and TRBJ2-3; 12 bases fit TRBD2. There are 16 residues in the CDR3. The germline CDR1 and CDR2 sequences are MGHDK and SYGVNS. V lost 3 bases to trimming and J lost 7 bases; unmatched junction nucleotides: 8. The DNA for the CDR3 is TGTGCCAGCAGTGAGCTAGCGGGGGGGCTTAGATATACGCAGTATTTT. This encodes CASSELAGGLRYTQYF.

The chain couples TRBV3-1 (or the pseudogene TRBV3-2) to TRBJ1-5, with a tentative D call TRBD1 (5 bases). CDR1 and CDR2 (germline): LGHDT, YNNKEL (reference sequence). Trimming took off 0 bases at V and 3 bases at J, with 21 bases between the two ends. The CDR3 contains 19 residues. In DNA form, the CDR3 reads TGTGCCAGCAGCCAAGAGTGGCCGGCGGGGGGGAAGGCCAATCAGCCCCAGCATTTT. Its protein is CASSQEWPAGGKANQPQHF.

The gene calls are TRBV10-3 and TRBJ1-1; possibly TRBD1 for D (5 bases). The CDR3 is made up of 14 amino acids. V lost 6 bases to trimming and J lost 3 bases, with 14 bases between them. CDR1 and CDR2 (germline): ENHRY, SYGVKD. The CDR3 nucleotides read TGTGCCATCAGCGGGGGGGAGACGGACACTGAAGCTTTCTTT. Encoded protein: CAISGGETDTEAFF.

V and J are TRBV5-4 and TRBJ2-3; TRBD2 matches 10 bases. The ends lost 1 base at V and 3 bases at J; junction bases unmatched: 5. This CDR3 has 16 residues. CDR1 SGHNT and CDR2 YYREEE come from the germline V gene (reference sequence). The DNA of the CDR3 is TGTGCCAGCAGCTTGTACACTAGCGGGGTTACAGATACGCAGTATTTT. This gives the protein CASSLYTSGVTDTQYF.

The rearrangement links TRBV4-1 to TRBJ2-2, with D tentatively TRBD2 (6 bases). From germline, CDR1 is MGHRA and CDR2 YSYEKL. The V gene lost 1 base and the J gene lost 5 bases, with 23 bases spanning the gap. The CDR3 is 19 amino acids. The CDR3 spells CASSQGPLSGTFLTGELFF. The CDR3 DNA reads TGCGCCAGCAGCCAAGGGCCCCTATCAGGGACTTTTTTAACCGGGGAGCTGTTTTTT.

This clone was detected a few times. The chain uses TRBV5-5 and TRBJ2-5, with 9 positions matching TRBD2. CDR1 is SGHKS and CDR2 is YYEKEE in the germline V gene (reference sequence). V was pared by 2 bases and J by 4 bases, with 9 bases of the junction left unmatched. The CDR3 length is 16 residues. The DNA of the CDR3 is TGTGCCAGCAGCTTAGGCGCAGCGGGGGGTAGAGAGACCCAGTACTTC. It codes for CASSLGAAGGRETQYF.

The chain has TRBV4-1 and TRBJ1-3; maybe TRBD1 (6 bases). Germline V lookup: CDR1 MGHRA, CDR2 YSYEKL. Trimming took 7 bases from V and 4 from J, leaving 17 bases between them. This CDR3 comprises 15 residues. CDR3 sequence (DNA): TGCGCCAGCACGACCGGGGGGGCGCGCGGAAACACCATATATTTT. Translation gives CASTTGGARGNTIYF.

CDR3 sequence reads: CASSLGGQGVEQYF. The CDR3 nucleotides are TGTGCCAGCAGCCTTGGAGGGCAGGGTGTCGAGCAGTACTTC. The rearrangement uses TRBV28 and TRBJ2-7; tentatively, D is TRBD2 (6 bases). V was clipped by 6 bases and J by 6 bases, with 18 bases between them. The CDR3 consists of 14 residues. CDR1 and CDR2 (germline): MDHEN, SYDVKM.

As regards this clone: The identical CDR3 is also encoded by other nucleotide sequences in the sample. The chain joins TRBV20-1 to TRBJ2-7; TRBD1 is a possible D gene (6 bases). Germline V gene data show CDR1 as DFQATT and CDR2 as SNEGSKA (reference sequence). The CDR3 sequence is 12 residues long. Trimming cost V 3 bases and J 4 bases, with 10 bases left between them. Here the CDR3 reads CSASRQGYEQYF. CDR3 bases: TGCAGTGCTAGTCGCCAGGGGTACGAGCAGTACTTC.